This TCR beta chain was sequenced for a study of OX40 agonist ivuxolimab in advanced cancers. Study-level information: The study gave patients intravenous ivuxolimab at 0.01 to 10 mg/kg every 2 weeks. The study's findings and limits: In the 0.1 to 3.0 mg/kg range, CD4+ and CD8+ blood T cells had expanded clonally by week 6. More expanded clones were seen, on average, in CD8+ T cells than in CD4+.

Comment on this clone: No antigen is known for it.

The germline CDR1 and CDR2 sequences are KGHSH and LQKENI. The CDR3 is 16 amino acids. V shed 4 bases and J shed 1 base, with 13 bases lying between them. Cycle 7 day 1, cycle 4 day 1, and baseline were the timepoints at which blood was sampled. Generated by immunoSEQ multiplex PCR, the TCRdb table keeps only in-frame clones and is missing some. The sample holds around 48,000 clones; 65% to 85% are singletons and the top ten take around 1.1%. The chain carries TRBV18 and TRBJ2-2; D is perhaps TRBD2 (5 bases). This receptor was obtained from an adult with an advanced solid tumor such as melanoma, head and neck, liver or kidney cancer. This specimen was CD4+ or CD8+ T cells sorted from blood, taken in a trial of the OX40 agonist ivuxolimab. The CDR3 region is CASSQRRLRNTGELFF. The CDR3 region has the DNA TGTGCCAGCTCACAGCGGAGGCTGAGGAACACCGGGGAGCTGTTTTTT. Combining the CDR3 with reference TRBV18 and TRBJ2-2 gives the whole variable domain NAGVMQNPRHLVRRRGQEARLRCSPMKGHSHVYWYRQLPEEGLKFMVYLQKENIIDESGMPKERFSAEFPKEGPSILRIQQVVRGDSAAYFCASSQRRLRNTGELFFGEGSRLTVL.